This T cell receptor beta chain was captured in a study of T cell responses to AZD1222 COVID-19 vaccine. Overall study results and limits: The study sampled repertoires only after the peak T cell response. Baseline testing showed seropositivity in only six AZD1222 recipients.

To note about this clone: What it recognizes is unknown.

Method: immunoSEQ multiplex PCR; TCRdb's copy keeps in-frame clones and lacks some. The repertoire holds 95,000 to 110,000 clones, with roughly 90% as singletons. In germline, CDR1 is MNHEY, CDR2 SVGEGT. The V and J ends lost 5 bases and 2 bases, in that order; junction bases with no gene match: 3. The CDR3 loop spans 15 amino acids. This sample comprised peripheral blood, obtained on day 0 of AZD1222 vaccination. The chain employs TRBV6-2 or TRBV6-3 and TRBJ2-3, with 11 bases that match TRBD2. This clonotype was obtained from an adult in good health. DNA for the CDR3: TGTGCCAGCAGTCCGGGACTAGCGGACACAGATACGCAGTATTTT. It is translated as CASSPGLADTDTQYF.